This T cell receptor (beta chain) was identified during a study of T cell repertoires in cytomegalovirus infection. Study-level background: Public signatures in TCR beta pointed to CMV infection and matching HLA type.

TCRdb itself ran the reads through MiXCR, one entry per CDR3 protein. The sample yields about 60,000 distinct CDR3 sequences, around 34% seen once. The CDR3 is made up of 13 amino acids. V was trimmed by 5 bases and J by 3 bases, leaving 10 bases between them. Comments on this clonotype: Its antigen remains unknown.

Study findings and constraints: HLA-C-restricted CMV clonotypes gave the most frequent clonotype in two of eight donors. Cumulative public TCR beta family frequency identified carriers of CMV plus the relevant HLA.

Sequenced: PBMCs, sequenced either directly or after in vitro stimulation (not recorded which). V gene TRBV12-3 or TRBV12-4 combines with J gene TRBJ1-1; no reliable D call. This sequence originates from a human donor in good health (CMV status not recorded). Some clones in this sample may be carry-over from other donors' samples. This CDR3 is CASSPFGDTEAFF. Written as DNA, the CDR3 is TGTGCCAGCAGTCCATTCGGGGACACTGAAGCTTTCTTT.